This section outlines one T cell receptor (beta chain) sequence together with its context. Its antigen is currently not known. These data belong to a study of CXCR3-negative and CXCR3-positive naive CD8 T cells (dated by TCRdb to about 2019). Some background on the complete study: About 150 million TRB reads were obtained in total, roughly 1.5 +/- 0.3 million reads per library. Diversity and physicochemical repertoire analyses were performed on about a dozen donors pooled from two independent experiments. For the TRBV-TRBJ cluster analysis, the naive subsets came from a handful of donors, while the memory cells came from 3 donors.

Broader findings and caveats from the paper: TRB CDR3s from CXCR3-positive naive cells showed higher hydrophobicity (lower Kidera factor 4), lower energy, and higher strength and volume indices than CXCR3-negative naive cells. Freshly isolated PBMCs were used for most assays because CXCR3 expression went down partially after cryopreservation. Naive CXCR3-negative and CXCR3-positive cells from the same donor showed similar TRBV-TRBJ usage, whereas memory cells showed distinct patterns. Because surface CD5, which is linked to self-reactivity in mice, was comparable between the naive subsets, TCR interaction strength was also inferred from the physicochemical properties of TRB CDR3s. Both naive subsets had comparably high repertoire diversity, while memory CD8+ T cells had much lower repertoire diversity.

For every CD8+ T cell subset, some 310,000 cells were flow-sorted straight into RLT lysis buffer, and each subset was sorted in triplicate. Naive CD8+ T cells were defined stringently as CD45RO-CCR7+CD27+CD95- to exclude memory contaminants. Using standard density gradient centrifugation, peripheral blood mononuclear cells were isolated from buffy coats. A FACSAria III was used to flow-sort naive CXCR3-negative and CXCR3-positive CD8+ T cells. Total RNA was extracted from sorted cells with an RNeasy Mini Kit. The CDR3 measures 13 amino acids from cysteine to phenylalanine. No DNA accompanies this entry. Reading the germline V gene gives CDR1 MNHEY and CDR2 SVGAGI. The sample was run on a NextSeq 550. The Human TCR Profiling Kit (MiLaboratory) was used to prepare UMI-labeled 5' RACE TRB cDNA libraries. The full amount of extracted RNA was used for cDNA synthesis, and the full amount of resulting cDNA was used for PCR amplification. Libraries were prepared in parallel using an identical number of PCR cycles. On the authors' methods: MIGEC and MiXCR extracted about 48,000 +/- 9,800 unique UMI-labeled TRB cDNA molecules per library, requiring at least two reads per UMI. On average, each library contained approximately 40,000 +/- 10,000 functional in-frame TRB CDR3 nucleotide clonotypes without stop codons. After each sample was downsampled to 5000 UMI-labeled TRB molecules, VDJtools was used to calculate diversity metrics such as normalized Shannon-Wiener and Chao1. VDJtools computed clonotype-size-weighted physicochemical properties of the central five CDR3 residues: interaction energy, strength, volume and Kidera factor 4. Based on TCRdb reprocessing of the reads, there is one entry per CDR3 protein sequence, and DNA is missing. TCRdb's processing, not the authors' own work, is the source of the V and J calls. The sample table on file contains fewer than 95,000 distinct CDR3 sequences. About 1% of the sample is taken by the ten largest.

The sequence is built from TRBV6-5 and TRBJ2-2; TCRdb calls TRBD1, which cannot be checked without DNA. The TCR was taken from a human donor in good health. Some clones in this sample may be carry-over from other donors' samples. Sequencing was done on a sample of naive CXCR3- CD8+ T cells from blood. Interpreted using the paper, the cell subset or site label stands for: CD45RO-CCR7+CD27+CD95- naive CD8+ T cells lacking CXCR3 (TNR3-). The CDR3: CAAAAGAGGELFF.